One and the same sample provided the 24 T cell receptor beta chains below, sequenced in a study of radiotherapy plus CTLA-4 blockade in lung cancer. TCRdb's copy holds only in-frame clones and misses some; the assay was immunoSEQ multiplex PCR. The sample records some 15,000 clones, around 70% being singletons. The sequenced sample was peripheral blood, obtained from a patient treated with radiotherapy plus ipilimumab. These receptors all stem from a human donor with non-small cell lung cancer whose response to radiotherapy plus ipilimumab could not be evaluated.

For the CDR3, the DNA is TGTGCCAGCTCGATCGACAGTACAACTAATGAAAAACTGTTTTTT. As protein: CASSIDSTTNEKLFF. This chain links TRBV6-1 with TRBJ1-4; D may be TRBD1 (5 bases). The CDR3 has 15 residues. Per germline, CDR1 MNHNS and CDR2 SASEGT. The V and J ends lost 8 bases and 0 bases respectively, with 13 bases between them.

This chain connects TRBV5-6 to TRBJ2-5, with TRBD1 as a possible D gene (5 bases). The CDR3 has 14 residues. Germline lookup yields CDR1 SGHDT and CDR2 YYEEEE. V was cut by 2 bases and J by 1 base, with 9 bases left in between. CDR3 bases: TGTGCCAGCAGCTTAGTAGGGGTCCAAGAGACCCAGTACTTC. It codes for CASSLVGVQETQYF. Full variable domain (remainder filled in from reference TRBV5-6 and TRBJ2-5): DAGVTQSPTHLIKTRGQQVTLRCSPKSGHDTVSWYQQALGQGPQFIFQYYEEEERQRGNFPDRFSGHQFPNYSSELNVNALLLGDSALYLCASSLVGVQETQYFGPGTRLLVL.

In its sample, this clone was seen once. The V and J genes are TRBV2 and TRBJ2-5; 7 bases match TRBD2. This CDR3 is built from 14 residues. Trimming cost V 6 bases and J 2 bases; bases outside gene matches: 6. Germline V gene data show CDR1 as SNHLY and CDR2 as FYNNEI. CDR3 bases: TGTGCCAGCAGCCGGGACTACAATCAAGAGACCCAGTACTTC. Its translation is CASSRDYNQETQYF.

This clone has just a few counts. The V call is TRBV6-5, the J call TRBJ1-4, with TRBD1 matching 8 bases. The V gene's germline CDR1 is MNHEY and CDR2 SVGAGI. The CDR3 is 13 amino acids. V lost 10 bases, J lost 6 bases, and 7 bases stayed unmatched. The CDR3 nucleotides read TGTGCCACCGTAGGACAGGGTTATGAAAAACTGTTTTTT. This codes for CATVGQGYEKLFF.

This clone was picked up a small number of times. The chain has TRBV9 and TRBJ1-1; D might be TRBD1 (5 bases). The CDR3 runs 16 residues. Germline V gene lookup returns CDR1 SGDLS and CDR2 YYNGEE. The ends were cut back, 3 bases at V and 1 base at J, with 16 bases in the middle. In nucleotides, the CDR3 is TGTGCCAGCAGCGCTAGCCCCGGGACTCCGAACACTGAAGCTTTCTTT. Translation: CASSASPGTPNTEAFF.

This clone came up a few times. The chain has TRBV6-1 and TRBJ1-4; perhaps TRBD1 as D (5 bases). V was pared by 6 bases and J by 8 bases, with 16 bases between. The CDR3 is 14 residues long. The V gene's germline CDR1 is MNHNS and CDR2 SASEGT. The CDR3 is CASSPGGEVEKLFF. The CDR3 nucleotides read TGTGCCAGCAGCCCTGGGGGGGAAGTCGAAAAACTGTTTTTT.

The V gene is TRBV5-1, the J gene TRBJ2-1, with 9 bases lining up with TRBD1. The CDR3 covers 16 residues. The germline CDR1 and CDR2 sequences are SGHRS and YFSETQ. Trimming took 2 bases from V and 3 from J; bases not matched to a gene: 6. As DNA, the CDR3 is TGCGCCAGCAGCTTCCAACAGGGGGCCGGCTACAATGAGCAGTTCTTC. It specifies CASSFQQGAGYNEQFF.

V is TRBV6-5 and J is TRBJ1-5; D is unresolved. The CDR3 totals 11 residues. The V end lost 8 bases, the J end lost 4 bases, and 6 bases lay between the germline ends. The V gene's germline CDR1 is MNHEY and CDR2 SVGAGI. The CDR3 DNA sequence: TGTGCCAGCGGAGCGAATCAGCCCCAGCATTTT. It encodes CASGANQPQHF.

This chain connects TRBV13 to TRBJ1-4; the D gene is possibly TRBD1 (5 bases). Trimming took 5 bases from V and 4 from J, leaving 11 bases between them. The CDR3 sequence is 14 residues long. Germline assignment: CDR1 PRHDT and CDR2 FYEKMQ (reference sequence). The CDR3 DNA reads TGTGCCAGCAGCCTCGGGACTCTTAATGAAAAACTGTTTTTT. This codes for CASSLGTLNEKLFF.

This sequence joins TRBV7-3 and TRBJ1-1; perhaps TRBD1 as D (5 bases). The CDR3 covers 13 residues. The germline V gene has CDR1 SGHTA and CDR2 FQGTGA. V shed 5 bases and J shed 6 bases, with 13 bases lying between them. CDR3 protein: CASSLGWGAEAFF. In nucleotides, the CDR3 is TGTGCCAGCAGCCTCGGGTGGGGGGCTGAAGCTTTCTTT.

The CDR3 sequence: CASSPLGLAGGGSYNEQFF. The CDR3 DNA sequence: TGCGCCAGCAGCCCTCTGGGGCTAGCGGGGGGCGGGTCCTACAATGAGCAGTTCTTC. This chain connects TRBV4-1 to TRBJ2-1, with 11 bases matching TRBD2. V shed 4 bases, J shed 1 base, and the junction held 12 bases outside the gene matches. The CDR3 length is 19 residues. The germline V gene has CDR1 MGHRA and CDR2 YSYEKL.

This chain uses TRBV4-1 with TRBJ2-5, with TRBD2 matching over 16 bases. CDR3 length: 18 residues. V shed 4 bases, J shed 5 bases, and the junction held 10 bases outside the gene matches. Germline V lookup: CDR1 MGHRA, CDR2 YSYEKL. Written as DNA, the CDR3 is TGCGCCAGCAGCCCGGCGAATCCGGGACTAGCGGGAGGGGAGACCCAGTACTTC. This translates into CASSPANPGLAGGETQYF.

The chain recombines TRBV5-8 with TRBJ2-7; D may be TRBD1 (6 bases). Trimming cost V 4 bases and J 2 bases, with 10 bases left between them. The length of the CDR3 is 13 residues. Germline CDR1 is SGHTS and CDR2 is YDEGEE. The DNA of the CDR3 is TGTGCCAGCAGCGTGACAGGCACCTACGAGCAGTACGTC. Its protein is CASSVTGTYEQYV.

This chain uses TRBV2 with TRBJ2-7; the match to TRBD2 covers 10 bases. Germline assignment: CDR1 SNHLY and CDR2 FYNNEI. Trimming removed 3 bases from V and 4 bases from J; junction bases left unmatched: 3. CDR3 length: 14 amino acids. The CDR3 region is CASSDASGGYEQYF. In DNA form, the CDR3 reads TGTGCCAGCAGTGATGCTAGCGGGGGATACGAGCAGTACTTC.

The genes are TRBV29-1 and TRBJ1-5; D not resolved. The CDR3 covers 14 residues. The germline V gene has CDR1 SQVTM and CDR2 ANQGSEA. The V gene lost 4 bases and the J gene lost 0 bases, with 10 bases spanning the gap. The CDR3 here is CSVGTDYSNQPQHF. CDR3 nucleotide sequence: TGCAGCGTTGGGACGGACTATAGCAATCAGCCCCAGCATTTT.

The rearrangement joins TRBV27 to TRBJ1-1, with no clear D. The germline V and J ends were trimmed by 8 bases and 1 base, with 17 bases remaining between them. This CDR3 has 15 amino acids. Germline CDR1 and CDR2: MNHEY and SMNVEV (reference sequence). For the CDR3, the DNA is TGTGCCAGCTCTACGACATGGCGGGAGAACACTGAAGCTTTCTTT. Its protein product is CASSTTWRENTEAFF.

The sample holds a few counts of this clone. The genes are TRBV28 and TRBJ1-4; D not certain. The CDR3 has 15 amino acids. The germline gives CDR1 MDHEN, CDR2 SYDVKM. The germline V and J ends were trimmed by 6 bases and 8 bases, with 19 bases remaining between them. The CDR3: CASSSLTTDGEKLFF. The CDR3 nucleotides read TGTGCCAGCAGCTCCCTGACAACGGATGGGGAAAAACTGTTTTTT.

This clone was counted between two and nine times. This sample also contains other DNA sequences that code for the same CDR3. This CDR3 reads CASSLRGTDYEQYF. The CDR3 DNA reads TGTGCCAGCAGCTTGCGCGGGACAGACTACGAGCAGTACTTC. The chain uses TRBV4-2 and TRBJ2-5, with a tentative D call TRBD1 (7 bases). The DNA end is a closer match to TRBJ2-7, so the J assignment may be wrong. The CDR3 is made up of 14 amino acids. Germline CDR1 reads LGHNA; CDR2 reads YNFKEQ.

This chain joins TRBV14 and TRBJ1-6; D unclear. V lost 0 bases and J 8 bases, leaving 8 bases between the germline ends. CDR3 length equals 14 residues. The germline V gene has CDR1 SGHDN and CDR2 FVKESK. The CDR3 nucleotides are TGTGCCAGCAGCCAAGATCAGAGGTATTCACCCCTCCACTTT. This encodes CASSQDQRYSPLHF.

The chain couples TRBV7-2 to TRBJ1-4; TRBD1 aligns across 9 bases. The V gene's germline CDR1 is SGHTA and CDR2 FQGNSA. V trimming: 5 bases; J trimming: 4 bases; junction bases outside the gene matches: 8. The CDR3 is 16 residues long. CDR3 DNA sequence: TGTGCCAGCAGCAAAGACAGGGGGGACTTTAATGAAAAACTGTTTTTT. Translated, it gives CASSKDRGDFNEKLFF.

The DNA of the CDR3 is TGTGCCAGCAGTGAAATCCAGGGGCTGAGCACTGAAGCTTTCTTT. Its translation: CASSEIQGLSTEAFF. V gene TRBV6-1 combines with J gene TRBJ1-1; possible D gene TRBD1, 6 bases. V lost 2 bases, J lost 4 bases, and 14 bases lay in between. This CDR3 has 15 amino acids. Germline V gives CDR1 MNHNS, CDR2 SASEGT.

This clone was observed a few times. V and J are TRBV6-1 and TRBJ1-5, with D possibly TRBD1 on 5 matching bases. The CDR3 length is 15 residues. CDR1 is MNHNS and CDR2 is SASEGT in the germline V gene. Between the trimmed V and J ends, which lost 5 bases and 1 base, there was a span of 12 bases. In DNA, the CDR3 is TGTGCCAGCAGTACCGACAGTGGAAGCAATCAGCCCCAGCATTTT. Its translation is CASSTDSGSNQPQHF.

The chain combines TRBV5-1 with TRBJ2-7, with a tentative D call TRBD1 (6 bases). The germline CDR1 and CDR2 sequences are SGHRS and YFSETQ. The CDR3 consists of 14 residues. V was clipped by 4 bases and J by 7 bases, with 18 bases between them. The CDR3 coding sequence is TGCGCCAGCAGCCCGGCCCTTCGAGGGGGAGAGCAGTACTTC. It is translated as CASSPALRGGEQYF.

As DNA, the CDR3 is TGTGCCAGTAGTCGGGACAGGCAGGGCTACACCTTC. Amino acids: CASSRDRQGYTF. This rearrangement joins TRBV19 to TRBJ1-2; 8 positions match TRBD1. Germline values: CDR1 LNHDA, CDR2 SQIVND (reference sequence). V shed 5 bases and J 8 bases; nucleotides not matched to a gene: 4. The CDR3 has 12 amino acids.